Only one count was recorded for the clone carrying this T cell receptor (beta chain). What it binds is not known. Trimming took off 5 bases at V and 5 bases at J, with 19 bases between the two ends. The CDR3 is 15 residues long. Germline CDR1 is LNHDA and CDR2 is SQIVND (reference sequence). Produced via immunoSEQ multiplex PCR; TCRdb's table is partial and in-frame only. The table has 150,000 or so clones, about 90% seen once. The sample belongs to a study of T cell responses to AZD1222 COVID-19 vaccine. Study-wide results and limits: Two AZD1222 administrations were followed by greater Spike-specific TCR breadth and depth. Nearly half of spike-specific TCRs reportedly target unmutated variant regions.

Combined were second doses at about 4 or about 12 weeks. The receptor's source is an adult who received the AZD1222 COVID-19 vaccine. V gene TRBV19 combines with J gene TRBJ2-7; D might be TRBD1 (6 bases). The material sequenced was peripheral blood, taken 28 days after the second AZD1222 dose. CDR3 DNA sequence: TGTGCCAGTAGTCGAAAACAGGGAATTAGCCACGAGCAGTACTTC. Translated, it gives CASSRKQGISHEQYF.